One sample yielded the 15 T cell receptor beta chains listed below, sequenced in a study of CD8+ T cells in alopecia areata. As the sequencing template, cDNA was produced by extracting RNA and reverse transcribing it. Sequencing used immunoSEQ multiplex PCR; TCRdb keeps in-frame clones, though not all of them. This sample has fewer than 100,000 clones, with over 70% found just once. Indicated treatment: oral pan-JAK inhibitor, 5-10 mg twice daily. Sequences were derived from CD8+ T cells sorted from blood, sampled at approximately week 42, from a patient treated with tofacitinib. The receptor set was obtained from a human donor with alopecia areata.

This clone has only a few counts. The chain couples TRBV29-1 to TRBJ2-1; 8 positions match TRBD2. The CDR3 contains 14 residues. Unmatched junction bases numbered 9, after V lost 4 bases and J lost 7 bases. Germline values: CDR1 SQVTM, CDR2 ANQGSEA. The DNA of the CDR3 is TGCAGCGTTGCGGAGGCGGGGGGAAAAAATGAGCAGTTCTTC. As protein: CSVAEAGGKNEQFF.

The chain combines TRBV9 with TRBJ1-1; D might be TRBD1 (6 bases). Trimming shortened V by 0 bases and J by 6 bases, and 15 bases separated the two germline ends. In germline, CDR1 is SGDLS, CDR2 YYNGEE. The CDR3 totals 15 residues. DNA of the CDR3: TGTGCCAGCAGCGTAGCTGGGGGCGGGGGGCCTGAAGCTTTCTTT. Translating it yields CASSVAGGGGPEAFF.

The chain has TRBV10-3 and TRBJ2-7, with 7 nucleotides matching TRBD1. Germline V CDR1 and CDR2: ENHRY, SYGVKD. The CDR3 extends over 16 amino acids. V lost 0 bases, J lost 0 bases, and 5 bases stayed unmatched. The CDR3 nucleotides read TGTGCCATCAGTGAGTCGACAGGGCCAAACTCCTACGAGCAGTACTTC. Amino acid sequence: CAISESTGPNSYEQYF.

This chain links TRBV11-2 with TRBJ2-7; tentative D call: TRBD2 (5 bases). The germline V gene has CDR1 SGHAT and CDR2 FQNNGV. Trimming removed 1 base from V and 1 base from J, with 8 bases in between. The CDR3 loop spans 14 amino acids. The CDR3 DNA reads TGTGCCAGCAGCTTAGGCGGCGGGTCCTACGAGCAGTACTTC. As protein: CASSLGGGSYEQYF. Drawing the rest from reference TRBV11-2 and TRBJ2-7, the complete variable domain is EAGVAQSPRYKIIEKRQSVAFWCNPISGHATLYWYQQILGQGPKLLIQFQNNGVVDDSQLPKDRFSAERLKGVDSTLKIQPAKLEDSAVYLCASSLGGGSYEQYFGPGTRLTVT.

The CDR3 reads CASSSGEGIHTF. Written as DNA, the CDR3 is TGTGCCAGCAGCTCCGGAGAGGGGATACACACCTTC. This chain connects TRBV7-8 to TRBJ1-2; D is possibly TRBD1 (5 bases). The CDR3 covers 12 residues. Per the germline V gene, CDR1 is SGHVS and CDR2 is FQNEAQ. With 4 bases removed from V and 12 bases from J, the gap between germline ends came to 15 bases.

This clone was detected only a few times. CDR3: CSVDRGLDYGYTF. CDR3 coding DNA: TGCAGCGTTGACAGGGGGCTAGACTATGGCTACACCTTC. V gene TRBV29-1 combines with J gene TRBJ1-2, with 8 bases aligning to TRBD1. Unmatched junction bases numbered 3, after V lost 3 bases and J lost 3 bases. The CDR3 spans 13 residues. The germline gives CDR1 SQVTM, CDR2 ANQGSEA. Complete variable domain (other parts from reference TRBV29-1 and TRBJ1-2): SAVISQKPSRDICQRGTSLTIQCQVDSQVTMMFWYRQQPGQSLTLIATANQGSEATYESGFVIDKFPISRPNLTFSTLTVSNMSPEDSSIYLCSVDRGLDYGYTFGSGTRLTVV.

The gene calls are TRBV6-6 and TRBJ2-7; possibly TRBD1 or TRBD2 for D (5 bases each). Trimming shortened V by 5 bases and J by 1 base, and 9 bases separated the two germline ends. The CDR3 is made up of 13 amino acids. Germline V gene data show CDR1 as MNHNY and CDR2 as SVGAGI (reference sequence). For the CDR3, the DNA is TGTGCCAGCAGTCGGGGCCAGTCCTACGAGCAGTACTTC. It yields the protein CASSRGQSYEQYF.

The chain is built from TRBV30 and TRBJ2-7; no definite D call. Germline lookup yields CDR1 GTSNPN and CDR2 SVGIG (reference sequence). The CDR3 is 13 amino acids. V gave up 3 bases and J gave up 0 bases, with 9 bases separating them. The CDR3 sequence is CAWSDGYSYEQYF. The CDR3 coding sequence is TGTGCCTGGAGCGACGGATACTCCTACGAGCAGTACTTC.

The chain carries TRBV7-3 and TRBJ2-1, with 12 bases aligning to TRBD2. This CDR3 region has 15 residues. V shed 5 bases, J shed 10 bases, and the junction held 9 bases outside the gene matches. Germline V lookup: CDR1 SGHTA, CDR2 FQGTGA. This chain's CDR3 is CASSPLAGGQSEQFF. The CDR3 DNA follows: TGTGCCAGCAGCCCCCTAGCGGGGGGGCAATCCGAGCAGTTCTTC.

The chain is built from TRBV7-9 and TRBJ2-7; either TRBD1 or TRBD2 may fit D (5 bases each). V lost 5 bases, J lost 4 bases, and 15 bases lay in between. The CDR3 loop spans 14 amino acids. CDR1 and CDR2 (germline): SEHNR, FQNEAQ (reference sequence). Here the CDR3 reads CASSKQGAGYEQYF. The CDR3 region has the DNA TGTGCCAGCAGCAAGCAGGGAGCTGGGTACGAGCAGTACTTC.

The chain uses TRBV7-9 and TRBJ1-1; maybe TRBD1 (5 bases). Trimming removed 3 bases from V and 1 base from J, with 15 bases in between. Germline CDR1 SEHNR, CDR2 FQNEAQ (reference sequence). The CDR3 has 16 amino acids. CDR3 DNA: TGTGCCAGCAGCTTTCGGGGGAACCCAACGAACACTGAAGCTTTCTTT. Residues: CASSFRGNPTNTEAFF.

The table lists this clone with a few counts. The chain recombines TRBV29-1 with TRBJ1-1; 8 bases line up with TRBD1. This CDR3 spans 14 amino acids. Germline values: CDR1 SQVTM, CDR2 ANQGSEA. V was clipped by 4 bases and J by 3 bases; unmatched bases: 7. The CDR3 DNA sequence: TGCAGCGTTGTCTACACAGGGGGATACACTGAAGCTTTCTTT. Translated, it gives CSVVYTGGYTEAFF.

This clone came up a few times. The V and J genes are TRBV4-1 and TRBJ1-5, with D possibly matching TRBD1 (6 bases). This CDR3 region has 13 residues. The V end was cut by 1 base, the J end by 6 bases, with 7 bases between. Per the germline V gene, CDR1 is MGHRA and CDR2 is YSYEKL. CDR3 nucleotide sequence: TGCGCCAGCAGCCAAGCAGGGGTTCAGCCCCAGCATTTT. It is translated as CASSQAGVQPQHF.

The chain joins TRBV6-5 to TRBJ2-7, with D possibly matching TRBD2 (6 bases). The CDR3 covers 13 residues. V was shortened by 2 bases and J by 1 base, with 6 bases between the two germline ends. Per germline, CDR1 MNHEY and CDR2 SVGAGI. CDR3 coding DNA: TGTGCCAGCAGTTACCGGGAGTCCTACGAGCAGTACTTC. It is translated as CASSYRESYEQYF.

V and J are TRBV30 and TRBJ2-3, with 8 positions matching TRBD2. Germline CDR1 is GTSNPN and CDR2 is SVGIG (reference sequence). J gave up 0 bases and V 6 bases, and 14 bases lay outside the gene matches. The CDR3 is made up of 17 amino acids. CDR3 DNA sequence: TGTGCCTGCGGAGAGGGGACTAGTAGGGCAAGCACAGATACGCAGTATTTT. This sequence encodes CACGEGTSRASTDTQYF.